These T cell receptor beta chains were read from a single sample in a study of early T cells in non-severe SARS-CoV-2 infection. TCRdb recomputed calls from the 5' RACE reads with MiXCR, one row per CDR3 protein. The data hold around 76,000 distinct CDR3 sequences, with more than 12% observed a single time. The sample was whole blood, taken at baseline. These receptors were taken from an adult who was a healthcare worker with PCR-confirmed SARS-CoV-2 infection or an uninfected control (not recorded which). CDR3s include the opening cysteine and the closing phenylalanine or tryptophan. A D gene is named only where the DNA matches it firmly. Some rows have no size entry. The others give once, few or many, or a class for an expanded clone.

cdr3_nt: TGCAGCGTTGGTGGAGATACGCAGTATTTT
cdr3_aa: CSVGGDTQYF
d_call: -
v_call: TRBV29-1
clone_size: few
j_call: TRBJ2-3

cdr3_nt: TGTGCCAGCAGCCAAGATGGTACCTTCCATGGTGAGCAGTTCTTC
cdr3_aa: CASSQDGTFHGEQFF
d_call: -
v_call: TRBV3-1
clone_size: -
j_call: TRBJ2-1

cdr3_nt: TGCGCCAGCAGCCCCGGTCCAGACACTTACAATGAGCAGTTCTTC
cdr3_aa: CASSPGPDTYNEQFF
d_call: -
v_call: TRBV5-1
clone_size: few
j_call: TRBJ2-1

cdr3_nt: TGTGCAACCAGGGGACCCTTGAACACTGAAGCTATCTTT
cdr3_aa: CATRGPLNTEAIF
d_call: -
v_call: TRBV21-1
clone_size: -
j_call: TRBJ1-1

cdr3_nt: TGTGCCAGCAGCCAGGCCGGGACTAGTTCCTACGAGCAGTACTTC
cdr3_aa: CASSQAGTSSYEQYF
d_call: TRBD2
v_call: TRBV4-2
clone_size: -
j_call: TRBJ2-7

cdr3_nt: TGTGCCAGCAGTGGTAGCGGGAGAACCCGGGAGCAGTACTTC
cdr3_aa: CASSGSGRTREQYF
d_call: TRBD2
v_call: TRBV2
clone_size: -
j_call: TRBJ2-7

cdr3_nt: TGTGCCAGCAGCATAACAGGAGCGGGAGGGGCCGGGGAGCTGTTTTTT
cdr3_aa: CASSITGAGGAGELFF
d_call: TRBD2
v_call: TRBV7-9
clone_size: -
j_call: TRBJ2-2

cdr3_nt: TGTGCCAGCACCTACAGGGTTGGGCAGCCCCAGCATTTT
cdr3_aa: CASTYRVGQPQHF
d_call: -
v_call: TRBV12-3/TRBV12-4
clone_size: many
j_call: TRBJ1-5

cdr3_nt: TGTGCCATCAGTGAGCCTAGCTCCTACAATGAGCAGTTCTTC
cdr3_aa: CAISEPSSYNEQFF
d_call: -
v_call: TRBV10-3
clone_size: -
j_call: TRBJ2-1

cdr3_nt: TGTGCCACCAGTGATGGGCCAGGGGGCGTTGTAAGAGATACGCAGTATTTT
cdr3_aa: CATSDGPGGVVRDTQYF
d_call: TRBD1
v_call: TRBV24-1
clone_size: -
j_call: TRBJ2-3

cdr3_nt: TGTGCCAGCAGCCAAGCTTGGGGCCGGGACAGTCACCTCCACGAGCAGTACTTC
cdr3_aa: CASSQAWGRDSHLHEQYF
d_call: TRBD1
v_call: TRBV3-1
clone_size: -
j_call: TRBJ2-7

cdr3_nt: TGCGCCAGCAGCCCGGACCCCATGGGTGAGCAGTTCTTC
cdr3_aa: CASSPDPMGEQFF
d_call: -
v_call: TRBV5-1
clone_size: many
j_call: TRBJ2-1

cdr3_nt: TGTGCCAGCAGTCGGGACCCACAAGAGACCCAGTACTTC
cdr3_aa: CASSRDPQETQYF
d_call: -
v_call: TRBV2
clone_size: few
j_call: TRBJ2-5

cdr3_nt: TGTGCCAGCAGCTCCGACGGAGTCCCCCACGAGCAGTACTTC
cdr3_aa: CASSSDGVPHEQYF
d_call: -
v_call: TRBV7-9
clone_size: once
j_call: TRBJ2-7

cdr3_nt: TGTGCCAGTCTCACCCCGGGATTAAAAAACATTCAGTACTTC
cdr3_aa: CASLTPGLKNIQYF
d_call: -
v_call: TRBV28
clone_size: few
j_call: TRBJ2-4

cdr3_nt: TGTGCCAGCAGCCAAGGGAAAGGACAGCTCCGGGAGCAGTACTTC
cdr3_aa: CASSQGKGQLREQYF
d_call: -
v_call: TRBV14
clone_size: many
j_call: TRBJ2-7

cdr3_nt: TGTGCCAGCAGTCCCCAAGCGGGCCACTCCTACAATGAGCAGTTCTTC
cdr3_aa: CASSPQAGHSYNEQFF
d_call: -
v_call: TRBV2
clone_size: many
j_call: TRBJ2-1

cdr3_nt: TGTGCCAGCAGGCTAGCGGGAAGCCAGTACGAGCAGTACTTC
cdr3_aa: CASRLAGSQYEQYF
d_call: TRBD2
v_call: TRBV12-3/TRBV12-4
clone_size: few
j_call: TRBJ2-7

cdr3_nt: TGTGCCAGCAACGACAGGGGAGGGAACACCGGGGAGCTGTTTTTT
cdr3_aa: CASNDRGGNTGELFF
d_call: TRBD1
v_call: TRBV2
clone_size: -
j_call: TRBJ2-2

cdr3_nt: TGCAGTGCTAGAGATTATTTTGCTAGCGGGAGATTCGAGCAGTACTTC
cdr3_aa: CSARDYFASGRFEQYF
d_call: TRBD2
v_call: TRBV20-1
clone_size: -
j_call: TRBJ2-7

cdr3_nt: TGCAGTGCTAGGACCGGGACCGGCTATGAGCAGTTCTTC
cdr3_aa: CSARTGTGYEQFF
d_call: -
v_call: TRBV20-1
clone_size: few
j_call: TRBJ2-1

cdr3_nt: TGTGCCACCAGCAGCACAGCGGTCGACTACGAGCAGTACTTC
cdr3_aa: CATSSTAVDYEQYF
d_call: -
v_call: TRBV15
clone_size: -
j_call: TRBJ2-7

cdr3_nt: TGCAGCGTTCAGGGAAGCTCCTACAATGAGCAGTTCTTC
cdr3_aa: CSVQGSSYNEQFF
d_call: -
v_call: TRBV29-1
clone_size: few
j_call: TRBJ2-1

cdr3_nt: TGTGCCAGCAGTCCGATGGACAGGTTTAATTCACCCCTCCACTTT
cdr3_aa: CASSPMDRFNSPLHF
d_call: TRBD1
v_call: TRBV27
clone_size: few
j_call: TRBJ1-6

cdr3_nt: TGTGCCAGCAGTCCCGGGCGGTCCTCGAGCGAGCAGTTCTTC
cdr3_aa: CASSPGRSSSEQFF
d_call: -
v_call: TRBV12-3/TRBV12-4
clone_size: -
j_call: TRBJ2-1

cdr3_nt: TGCGCCAGCAGCTTGCGGGGAGACACTGAAGCTTTCTTT
cdr3_aa: CASSLRGDTEAFF
d_call: -
v_call: TRBV5-1
clone_size: -
j_call: TRBJ1-1

cdr3_nt: TGCGCCAGCAGCCAAGCTCGGACTAGCTCCTACGAGCAGTACTTC
cdr3_aa: CASSQARTSSYEQYF
d_call: TRBD2
v_call: TRBV4-1
clone_size: few
j_call: TRBJ2-7

cdr3_nt: TGCGCCAGCAGATCTACAGGGTATGGCTACACCTTC
cdr3_aa: CASRSTGYGYTF
d_call: -
v_call: TRBV5-1
clone_size: -
j_call: TRBJ1-2

cdr3_nt: TGCGCCAGCAGCCACACCGCCGCCGGGGGCCCCTACTATGGCTACACCTTC
cdr3_aa: CASSHTAAGGPYYGYTF
d_call: -
v_call: TRBV5-1
clone_size: few
j_call: TRBJ1-2

cdr3_nt: TGTGCCACCCGGGCGGGACTAGCGTCAGATACGCAGTATTTT
cdr3_aa: CATRAGLASDTQYF
d_call: TRBD2
v_call: TRBV24-1
clone_size: -
j_call: TRBJ2-3

cdr3_nt: TGTGCCAGCAGCTCCGGGACTAGCGGGAGGACAGATACGCAGTATTTT
cdr3_aa: CASSSGTSGRTDTQYF
d_call: TRBD2
v_call: TRBV7-9
clone_size: -
j_call: TRBJ2-3

cdr3_nt: TGTGCCAGCAGCACTACCCGACAGGGAGGAGATACGCAGTATTTT
cdr3_aa: CASSTTRQGGDTQYF
d_call: -
v_call: TRBV5-4
clone_size: few
j_call: TRBJ2-3

cdr3_nt: TGTGCCTGGAGTGTATACAACACCGGGGAGCTGTTTTTT
cdr3_aa: CAWSVYNTGELFF
d_call: -
v_call: TRBV30
clone_size: many
j_call: TRBJ2-2

cdr3_nt: TGTGCCAGCAGCTTGGGGCAGGAGCAGTACTTC
cdr3_aa: CASSLGQEQYF
d_call: -
v_call: TRBV11-2
clone_size: many
j_call: TRBJ2-7

cdr3_nt: TGTGCCAGCAGTTTAGCGAGCGGCTACTACGAGCAGTACTTC
cdr3_aa: CASSLASGYYEQYF
d_call: -
v_call: TRBV28
clone_size: many
j_call: TRBJ2-7

cdr3_nt: TGTGCCAGCAGCTTAGTTTCGAGGTACAATGAGCAGTTCTTC
cdr3_aa: CASSLVSRYNEQFF
d_call: -
v_call: TRBV7-9
clone_size: -
j_call: TRBJ2-1

cdr3_nt: TGTGCCAGCAGCCTCTCGTACGGGAGACCTTACAATGAGCAGTTCTTC
cdr3_aa: CASSLSYGRPYNEQFF
d_call: -
v_call: TRBV14
clone_size: many
j_call: TRBJ2-1

cdr3_nt: TGTGCCAGCAGCTTAGGAGCTACCGGGGAGCTGTTTTTT
cdr3_aa: CASSLGATGELFF
d_call: -
v_call: TRBV7-6
clone_size: few
j_call: TRBJ2-2

cdr3_nt: TGCGCCAGCAGCTTAAGGGCCAATCAGCCCCAGCATTTT
cdr3_aa: CASSLRANQPQHF
d_call: -
v_call: TRBV5-1
clone_size: -
j_call: TRBJ1-5

cdr3_nt: TGCAGTGCTAGCCGCCCCCCAAATGAGCAGTTCTTC
cdr3_aa: CSASRPPNEQFF
d_call: -
v_call: TRBV20-1
clone_size: many
j_call: TRBJ2-1

cdr3_nt: TGTGCCAGCAGCTTAGTTGGGACTAGCGGGCAAAGCTCCTACAATGAGCAGTTCTTC
cdr3_aa: CASSLVGTSGQSSYNEQFF
d_call: TRBD2
v_call: TRBV11-2
clone_size: few
j_call: TRBJ2-1